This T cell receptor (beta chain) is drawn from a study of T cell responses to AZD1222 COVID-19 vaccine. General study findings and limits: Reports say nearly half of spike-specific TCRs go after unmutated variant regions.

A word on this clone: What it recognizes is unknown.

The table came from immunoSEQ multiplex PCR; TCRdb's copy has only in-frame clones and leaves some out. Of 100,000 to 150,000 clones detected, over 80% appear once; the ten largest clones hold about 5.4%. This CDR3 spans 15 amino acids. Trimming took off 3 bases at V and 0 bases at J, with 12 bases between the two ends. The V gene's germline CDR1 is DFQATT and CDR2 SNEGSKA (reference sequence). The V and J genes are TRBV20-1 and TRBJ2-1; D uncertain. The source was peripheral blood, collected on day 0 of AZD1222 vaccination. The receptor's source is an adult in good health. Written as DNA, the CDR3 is TGCAGTGCTAGTGCGGACCCGAGCTCCTACAATGAGCAGTTCTTC. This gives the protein CSASADPSSYNEQFF.